The sequence of this T cell receptor beta chain was determined in a study of PD-1 blockade in classical Hodgkin lymphoma. Study-wide points: Diversity in CD4+ TCRs, unlike that measured in CD8+ TCRs, had risen significantly by C4D1. Before treatment, TCR diversity in newly diagnosed patients was reportedly lower than in healthy donors. The drivers behind the repertoire differences, possibly disease activity or prior therapy, remain undefined. Patients newly diagnosed and complete responders had comparable baseline diversity.

Exposure to brentuximab vedotin varied, and each patient had relapsed following autologous stem cell transplantation. V was clipped by 2 bases and J by 0 bases, with 5 bases between them. The V gene's germline CDR1 is SGDLS and CDR2 YYNGEE. This CDR3 region has 13 residues. Clones were read by immunoSEQ multiplex PCR, and TCRdb kept only the in-frame ones, dropping some. This sample has over 25,000 clones, with less than 80% found just once. Comment on this clone: Its antigen is still unknown.

This chain links TRBV9 with TRBJ1-1; D uncertain. The sequenced sample was peripheral blood mononuclear cells (PBMCs), obtained before the second cycle of nivolumab. This TCR came from a human donor with classical Hodgkin lymphoma. The CDR3 protein is CASSVTMNTEAFF. DNA for the CDR3: TGTGCCAGCAGCGTGACAATGAACACTGAAGCTTTCTTT.